The T cell receptor (beta chain) under discussion was sequenced for a study of control samples from healthy donors and cancer patients. Trimming removed 5 bases from V and 0 bases from J; junction bases left unmatched: 6. The CDR3 is 15 amino acids. CDR1 and CDR2 from the germline V gene are SGHVS and FQNEAQ. The table came from immunoSEQ multiplex PCR; TCRdb's copy has only in-frame clones and leaves some out. In the table there are around 150,000 clones, around 88% of which are singletons. The V call is TRBV7-8, the J call TRBJ1-1; 7 bases are shared with TRBD1. The clonotype was recovered from a man aged 18 to 29 in good health. The sample consisted of blood. The CDR3 reads CASSNTQGLNTEAFF. DNA for the CDR3: TGTGCCAGCAGCAATACACAGGGGTTGAACACTGAAGCTTTCTTT.